These T cell receptor beta chains were read from a single sample in a study of tissue T cells after allogeneic stem cell transplantation. The assay was immunoSEQ multiplex PCR, and TCRdb's table has in-frame clones only and misses some. Here the sample spans 10,000 or so clones, approximately 59% being singletons. The starting material was tissue from the ileum, obtained at autopsy. These receptors came from a woman between 18 and 50 years old with breast cancer. The CDR3 runs from the conserved cysteine through the conserved F or W. A D gene is named only where the DNA matches it firmly. The size field is filled for only some rows; it gives once, few, many or a size class.

cdr3_aa | cdr3_nt | j_call | v_call | clone_size | d_call
CASSQNHHYGYTF | TGTGCCAGCAGCCAAAATCACCACTATGGCTACACCTTC | TRBJ1-2 | TRBV14 | few | -
CASSLSGTSTEAFF | TGTGCCAGCAGTTTATCCGGGACGTCCACTGAAGCTTTCTTT | TRBJ1-1 | TRBV27 | - | -
CASSEPGQGYEKLFF | TGTGCCAGCTCGGAACCGGGACAGGGATACGAAAAACTGTTTTTT | TRBJ1-4 | TRBV18 | - | TRBD1
CAWSGGGGSWQPQHF | TGTGCCTGGAGTGGTGGGGGGGGAAGTTGGCAGCCCCAGCATTTT | TRBJ1-5 | TRBV30 | - | -
CASSRQGAMNTEAFF | TGTGCCAGCAGCAGACAGGGGGCCATGAACACTGAAGCTTTCTTT | TRBJ1-1 | TRBV11-2 | - | TRBD1
CASSPGTSAGETQYF | TGTGCCAGCAGTCCAGGGACTAGCGCGGGGGAGACCCAGTACTTC | TRBJ2-5 | TRBV6-2/TRBV6-3 | - | TRBD2
CASSKYGWGILPQHF | TGTGCCAGCAGCAAATATGGATGGGGAATTTTGCCCCAGCATTTT | TRBJ1-5 | TRBV21-1 | large | -
CASSEWGRDSPLHF | TGTGCCAGCAGTGAATGGGGCAGGGATTCACCCCTCCACTTT | TRBJ1-6 | TRBV2 | few | -
CASRGRGYNSPLHF | TGTGCCAGTAGGGGCCGGGGGTATAATTCACCCCTCCACTTT | TRBJ1-6 | TRBV19 | - | -
CAWRKGNLNTEAFF | TGTGCCTGGAGAAAGGGGAACCTGAACACTGAAGCTTTCTTT | TRBJ1-1 | TRBV30 | - | -
CAWIRRTEAFF | TGTGCCTGGATTCGGCGTACTGAAGCTTTCTTT | TRBJ1-1 | TRBV30 | - | -
CASSDVSYEQYF | TGTGCCAGCAGTGACGTCTCCTACGAGCAGTACTTC | TRBJ2-7 | TRBV2 | few | -
CSALRQEQYF | TGCAGTGCTTTGCGTCAAGAGCAGTACTTC | TRBJ2-7 | TRBV20-1 | - | -
CASSLDGVIGYGYTF | TGTGCCAGCAGCTTAGACGGGGTCATAGGCTATGGCTACACCTTC | TRBJ1-2 | TRBV7-2 | - | -
CASSSTGLVNQPQHF | TGTGCCAGCAGTTCTACAGGGCTGGTCAATCAGCCCCAGCATTTT | TRBJ1-5 | TRBV7-9 | - | -
CASSYLGQANYGYTF | TGTGCCAGCAGTTACCTCGGACAGGCTAACTATGGCTACACCTTC | TRBJ1-2 | TRBV6-6 | medium-sized | TRBD1
CASSRQPSSNQPQHF | TGTGCCAGCAGCCGACAGCCTTCTAGCAATCAGCCCCAGCATTTT | TRBJ1-5 | TRBV5-5 | - | -
CAWGHGGDNSPLHF | TGTGCCTGGGGGCACGGGGGGGATAATTCACCCCTCCACTTT | TRBJ1-6 | TRBV30 | few | -
CASSEPGDSDSGNTIYF | TGTGCCAGCAGTGAGCCAGGGGACAGCGACTCTGGAAACACCATATATTTT | TRBJ1-3 | TRBV25-1 | few | TRBD1
CASSLVRGGSYNEQFF | TGTGCCAGCAGCTTAGTACGAGGGGGCTCCTACAATGAGCAGTTCTTC | TRBJ2-1 | TRBV7-2 | once | -
CASSLQGIVQVEAFF | TGTGCCAGCAGCTTGCAGGGAATCGTACAGGTTGAAGCTTTCTTT | TRBJ1-1 | TRBV5-4 | - | -
CASSTGPSFGYTF | TGTGCCAGCAGTACTGGCCCCTCTTTCGGCTACACCTTC | TRBJ1-2 | TRBV25-1 | - | -
CATERDSGGTDTQYF | TGCGCCACCGAGCGGGACTCGGGGGGAACAGATACGCAGTATTTT | TRBJ2-3 | TRBV5-1 | - | TRBD2
CASSSATNEKLFF | TGTGCCAGCTCATCGGCAACTAATGAAAAACTGTTTTTT | TRBJ1-4 | TRBV18 | - | -
CASSPRSGGSTDTQYF | TGCGCCAGCAGCCCCCGGTCCGGGGGGAGCACAGATACGCAGTATTTT | TRBJ2-3 | TRBV4-1 | few | TRBD2
CASSTTPISGNTIYF | TGTGCCAGTAGTACTACACCGATCTCTGGAAACACCATATATTTT | TRBJ1-3 | TRBV19 | - | -
CASSYPTPGLYF | TGTGCCAGCAGTTACCCCACCCCGGGACTCTATTTT | TRBJ2-3 | TRBV6-2/TRBV6-3 | few | -
CASSPATNEKLFF | TGTGCCAGCTCACCTGCAACTAATGAAAAACTGTTTTTT | TRBJ1-4 | TRBV18 | - | -
CASSVGGGGTNNEKLFF | TGTGCCAGCAGCGTAGGAGGAGGGGGCACAAATAATGAAAAACTGTTTTTT | TRBJ1-4 | TRBV9 | - | TRBD1
CASSQDLRTAFF | TGTGCCAGCAGCCAAGACCTTAGGACAGCTTTCTTC | TRBJ1-2 | TRBV14 | - | -
CASSLGEDRDSYNEQFF | TGTGCCAGCAGCTTGGGGGAAGACAGGGACTCCTACAATGAGCAGTTCTTC | TRBJ2-1 | TRBV5-7 | - | TRBD1
CASSLTGGRTDTQYF | TGTGCCAGCAGCTTGACGGGGGGGCGCACAGATACGCAGTATTTT | TRBJ2-3 | TRBV5-4 | few | TRBD2
CASSLDREDTIYF | TGTGCCAGCTCACTCGACAGGGAGGACACCATATATTTT | TRBJ1-3 | TRBV18 | - | TRBD1
CASSLWGLDRGNGYTF | TGTGCCAGCAGCCTATGGGGTTTGGACAGGGGGAATGGCTACACCTTC | TRBJ1-2 | TRBV11-2 | - | TRBD1
CASSLIGGGLDTQYF | TGTGCCAGCAGCTTAATAGGGGGGGGATTGGATACGCAGTATTTT | TRBJ2-3 | TRBV7-8 | - | -
CAISESTPRGLLDTQYF | TGTGCCATCAGTGAGTCGACCCCCAGGGGCCTTTTGGATACGCAGTATTTT | TRBJ2-3 | TRBV10-3 | - | -
CASSYVSGAYEQYF | TGTGCCAGCAGTTACGTTTCAGGGGCGTACGAGCAGTACTTC | TRBJ2-7 | TRBV6-2/TRBV6-3 | - | -
CASSTPNRQVDYGYTF | TGTGCCAGCAGCACACCCAATCGACAGGTCGACTATGGCTACACCTTC | TRBJ1-2 | TRBV7-9 | few | -
CAISSESGGGETQYF | TGTGCCATCAGCTCCGAGAGTGGGGGCGGGGAGACCCAGTACTTC | TRBJ2-5 | TRBV10-3 | - | -
CATSKANTGELFF | TGTGCCACCAGCAAGGCGAACACCGGGGAGCTGTTTTTT | TRBJ2-2 | TRBV15 | - | -
CASSQLAGGPNEQFF | TGTGCCAGCAGCCAACTAGCGGGGGGGCCCAATGAGCAGTTCTTC | TRBJ2-1 | TRBV6-5 | few | TRBD2
CAPSGGAGNEQFF | TGTGCCCCGAGCGGGGGGGCGGGGAATGAGCAGTTCTTC | TRBJ2-1 | TRBV18 | few | TRBD2
CASRPGGTEAFF | TGTGCCAGCAGGCCCGGTGGGACTGAAGCTTTCTTT | TRBJ1-1 | TRBV6-6 | - | -
CASSYVSGYEQYF | TGTGCCAGCAGTTACGTCTCCGGATACGAGCAGTACTTC | TRBJ2-7 | TRBV6-2/TRBV6-3 | few | -
CASSLTRDRATEAFF | TGTGCCAGCAGCTTAACCAGGGATAGGGCCACTGAAGCTTTCTTT | TRBJ1-1 | TRBV13 | - | -
CASRRDSNSPLHF | TGTGCCAGCAGACGGGACTCTAATTCACCCCTCCACTTT | TRBJ1-6 | TRBV7-2 | few | -
CASSQEGGTGGGTEAFF | TGCGCCAGCAGCCAAGAGGGGGGGACAGGGGGAGGCACTGAAGCTTTCTTT | TRBJ1-1 | TRBV4-3 | large | TRBD1
CASSPLAGNNEQFF | TGTGCCAGCTCACCACTAGCGGGGAACAATGAGCAGTTCTTC | TRBJ2-1 | TRBV18 | - | TRBD2